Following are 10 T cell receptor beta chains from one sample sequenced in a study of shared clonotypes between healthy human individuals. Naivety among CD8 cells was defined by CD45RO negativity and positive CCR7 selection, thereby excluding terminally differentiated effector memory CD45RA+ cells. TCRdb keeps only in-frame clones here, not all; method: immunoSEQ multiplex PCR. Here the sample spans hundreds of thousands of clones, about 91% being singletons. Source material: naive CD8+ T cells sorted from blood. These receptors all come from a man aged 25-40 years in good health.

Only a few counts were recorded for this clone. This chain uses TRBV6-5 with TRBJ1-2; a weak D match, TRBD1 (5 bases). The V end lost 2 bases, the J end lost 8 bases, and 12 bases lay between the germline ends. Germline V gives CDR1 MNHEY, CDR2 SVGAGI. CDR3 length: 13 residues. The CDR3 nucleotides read TGTGCCAGCAGTTACCTGAGTCAGGGAGGCTACACCTTC. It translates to CASSYLSQGGYTF.

The CDR3 DNA reads as TGTGCCAGTAGTTCCACAGTTACCTACGAGCAGTACTTC. The encoded protein is CASSSTVTYEQYF. The chain recombines TRBV19 with TRBJ2-7, with D unclear. The CDR3 loop spans 13 amino acids. Germline V gives CDR1 LNHDA, CDR2 SQIVND (reference sequence). V lost 5 bases and J 2 bases, leaving 10 bases between the germline ends.

CDR3: CASRTPRGEQYF. Here the CDR3 DNA reads TGTGCCAGCAGGACACCCCGAGGTGAGCAGTACTTC. The gene calls are TRBV2 and TRBJ2-7; D is ambiguous. This CDR3 has 12 amino acids. The V end lost 6 bases, the J end lost 7 bases, and 13 bases lay between the germline ends. The germline gives CDR1 SNHLY, CDR2 FYNNEI.

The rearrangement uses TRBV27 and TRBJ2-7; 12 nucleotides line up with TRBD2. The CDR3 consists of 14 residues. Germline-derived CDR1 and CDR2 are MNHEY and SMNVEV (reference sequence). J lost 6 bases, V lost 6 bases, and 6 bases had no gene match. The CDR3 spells CASRPSGRAFEQYF. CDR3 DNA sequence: TGTGCCAGCAGGCCTAGCGGGAGGGCCTTCGAGCAGTACTTC.

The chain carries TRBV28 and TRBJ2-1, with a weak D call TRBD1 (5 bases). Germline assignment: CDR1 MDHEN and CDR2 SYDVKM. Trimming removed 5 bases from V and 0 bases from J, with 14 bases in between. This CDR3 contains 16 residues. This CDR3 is CASSTPRGSSYNEQFF. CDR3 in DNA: TGTGCCAGCAGTACACCTAGGGGCAGCTCCTACAATGAGCAGTTCTTC.

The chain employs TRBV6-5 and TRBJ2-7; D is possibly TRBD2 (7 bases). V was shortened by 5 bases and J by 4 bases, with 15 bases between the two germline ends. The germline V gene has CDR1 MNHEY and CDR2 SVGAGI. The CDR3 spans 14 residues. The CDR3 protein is CASSRGGIVYEQYF. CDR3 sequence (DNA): TGTGCCAGCAGTAGGGGGGGCATCGTTTACGAGCAGTACTTC.

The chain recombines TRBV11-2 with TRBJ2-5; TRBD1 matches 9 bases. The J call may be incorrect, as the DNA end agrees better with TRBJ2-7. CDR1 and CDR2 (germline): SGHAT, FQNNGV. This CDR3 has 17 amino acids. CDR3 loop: CASSLGPSDRGFYEQYF. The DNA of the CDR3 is TGTGCCAGCAGCTTAGGTCCTTCGGACAGGGGATTCTACGAGCAGTACTTC.

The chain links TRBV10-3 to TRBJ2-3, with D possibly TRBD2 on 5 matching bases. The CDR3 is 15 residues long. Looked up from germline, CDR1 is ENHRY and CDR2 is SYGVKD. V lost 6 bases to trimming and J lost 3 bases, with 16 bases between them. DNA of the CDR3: TGTGCCATCAGCCTTTCTACCCAGCGGACAGATACGCAGTATTTT. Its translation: CAISLSTQRTDTQYF.

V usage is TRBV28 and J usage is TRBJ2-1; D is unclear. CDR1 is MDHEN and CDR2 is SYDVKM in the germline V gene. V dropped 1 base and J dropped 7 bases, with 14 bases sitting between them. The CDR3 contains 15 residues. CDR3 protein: CASSLLLGLGNEQFF. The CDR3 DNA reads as TGTGCCAGCAGTTTATTGTTGGGCTTGGGGAATGAGCAGTTCTTC.

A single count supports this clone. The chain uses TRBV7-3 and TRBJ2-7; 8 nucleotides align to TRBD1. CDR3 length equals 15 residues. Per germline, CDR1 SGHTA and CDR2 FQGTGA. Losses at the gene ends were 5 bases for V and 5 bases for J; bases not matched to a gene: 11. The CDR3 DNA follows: TGTGCCAGCAGCGCCTCGCAGGGGGCAGGGAACGAGCAGTACTTC. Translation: CASSASQGAGNEQYF.